A selection of T cell receptor beta chains follows, all from one sample in a study of blood T cell repertoires in COVID-19. Some clones are missing from TCRdb's copy, which holds only in-frame ones; the method was immunoSEQ multiplex PCR. The sample carries 130,000 to 150,000 clones, around 90% recorded once. Sample: peripheral blood. The receptors shown here come from a man between 70 and 80 years old with acute or convalescent COVID-19. Both conserved end residues are part of each CDR3. A D gene is named only where the DNA matches it firmly. Size is stated for part of the rows, as once, few or many counts, or as a class when the clone is expanded.

D gene	clone size	V gene	J gene	CDR3 DNA	CDR3 protein
TRBD2	.	TRBV7-9	TRBJ2-3	TGTGCCAGCAGCCTCGGGACTAGCGGGACGTCCACAGATACGCAGTATTTT	CASSLGTSGTSTDTQYF
.	.	TRBV11-2	TRBJ1-5	TGTGCCAGCAGTCCAGGGTTTCGTCAGCCCCAGCATTTT	CASSPGFRQPQHF
TRBD1	.	TRBV2	TRBJ1-1	TGTGCCAGCAGTGAAGTACAGGGGGCGAGGACTGAAGCTTTCTTT	CASSEVQGARTEAFF
.	.	TRBV7-9	TRBJ1-2	TGTGCCAGCAGCACTTTCTGGGGCTACACCTTC	CASSTFWGYTF
.	once	TRBV7-2	TRBJ1-1	TGTGCCAGCAGCTTCGCGGATAACACTGAAGCTTTCTTT	CASSFADNTEAFF
TRBD1	once	TRBV28	TRBJ2-7	TGTGCCAGCACCGCAATCCTGGGACAGGGGGGGAGATCCTACGAGCAGTACTTC	CASTAILGQGGRSYEQYF
TRBD1	.	TRBV3-1/TRBV3-2	TRBJ2-7	TGTGCCAGCAGCCAGATCGGACAGGGCGGCGAGCAGTACTTC	CASSQIGQGGEQYF
.	.	TRBV7-3	TRBJ2-3	TGTGCCAGCAGCTTAAAAACAGGGCTTAGCACAGATACGCAGTATTTT	CASSLKTGLSTDTQYF
TRBD2	.	TRBV28	TRBJ2-7	TGTGCCAGCAGTACCTCTAGCGGGAGCCACGAGCAGTACTTC	CASSTSSGSHEQYF
TRBD1	.	TRBV3-1/TRBV3-2	TRBJ1-2	TGTGCCAGCAGCCAATGGACAGGGGAAAGGGGCTACACCTTC	CASSQWTGERGYTF